A selection of T cell receptor beta chains follows, all from one sample in a study of blood T cell repertoires in COVID-19. The protocol was immunoSEQ multiplex PCR, while the TCRdb copy is restricted to in-frame clones and leaves out a portion. The table shows about 340,000 clones, with 92% occurring only once. The material sequenced was PBMCs or T cells enriched from blood (not recorded which). Every receptor here comes from a woman in her thirties who had recovered from COVID-19. Each CDR3 is given with its conserved first and last residue. D genes are given only for firm matches. Not all rows give a size; the values are once, few, many and, for expanded clones, a class.

DNA: TGTGCCAGCAGCTCCTTTGGGACTTCCTACAATGAGCAGTTCTTC
CDR3: CASSSFGTSYNEQFF
V: TRBV7-2
D: NA
size: NA
J: TRBJ2-1

DNA: TGTGCCAGCAGACTGGGACAGGGTCTTTACGAGCAGTACTTC
CDR3: CASRLGQGLYEQYF
V: TRBV6-5
D: TRBD1
size: NA
J: TRBJ2-7

DNA: TGTGCCAGTAGTACGAACAGGGCAGGGGAGACCCAGTACTTC
CDR3: CASSTNRAGETQYF
V: TRBV19
D: NA
size: NA
J: TRBJ2-5

DNA: TGCAGCGTTGTAATCGGGTCAGAGACCCAGTACTTC
CDR3: CSVVIGSETQYF
V: TRBV29-1
D: NA
size: NA
J: TRBJ2-5

DNA: TGCGCCAGCAGCTTGGGCGGGATTCAAGAGACCCAGTACTTC
CDR3: CASSLGGIQETQYF
V: TRBV5-1
D: NA
size: NA
J: TRBJ2-5

DNA: TGTGCCAGCAGCCCAGGGGACATTGGAAACACCATATATTTT
CDR3: CASSPGDIGNTIYF
V: TRBV9
D: NA
size: NA
J: TRBJ1-3

DNA: TGTGCCAGCAGCCCCGGGGGCTATGGCTACACCTTC
CDR3: CASSPGGYGYTF
V: TRBV3-1/TRBV3-2
D: NA
size: NA
J: TRBJ1-2

DNA: TGTGCCACCAGCAGGCCTAGGAGCTCCTACAATGAGCAGTTCTTC
CDR3: CATSRPRSSYNEQFF
V: TRBV15
D: NA
size: once
J: TRBJ2-1

DNA: TGTGCCAGCACCCAAGGCGGGTCCCGGAGGAACGAGCAGTACTTC
CDR3: CASTQGGSRRNEQYF
V: TRBV28
D: NA
size: NA
J: TRBJ2-7

DNA: TGCAGTGCAACCAGGGGGGACGCCCAGCATTTT
CDR3: CSATRGDAQHF
V: TRBV20-1
D: TRBD1
size: NA
J: TRBJ1-5

DNA: TGTGCCAGCAGCTTAGTCGTTGGAGTCCCTGAGCAGTTCTTC
CDR3: CASSLVVGVPEQFF
V: TRBV7-9
D: NA
size: NA
J: TRBJ2-1

DNA: TGTGCCAGCAGGCCTACAGGGGGCGACCCTTGGGAGCAGTACTTC
CDR3: CASRPTGGDPWEQYF
V: TRBV11-3
D: TRBD1
size: NA
J: TRBJ2-7

DNA: TGCGCCAGCAGCTATGAAACAGGGGGCGCGGGTTCACCCCTCCACTTT
CDR3: CASSYETGGAGSPLHF
V: TRBV5-1
D: TRBD1
size: NA
J: TRBJ1-6

DNA: TGTGCCAGCTCATCGAGGACTAGCGGGGCCACCGGGGAGCTGTTTTTT
CDR3: CASSSRTSGATGELFF
V: TRBV18
D: TRBD2
size: NA
J: TRBJ2-2

DNA: TGTGCCAGCAGCTCCAACAACTACGAGCAGTACTTC
CDR3: CASSSNNYEQYF
V: TRBV5-4
D: NA
size: NA
J: TRBJ2-7

DNA: TGTGCCAGCAGCCCGACAGGGCGGAATGGCTACACCTTC
CDR3: CASSPTGRNGYTF
V: TRBV6-4
D: TRBD1
size: NA
J: TRBJ1-2

DNA: TGCGCCAGCAGCGCCCTTGGCCGTACGACTAATGAAAAACTGTTTTTT
CDR3: CASSALGRTTNEKLFF
V: TRBV5-1
D: NA
size: NA
J: TRBJ1-4

DNA: TGTGCCTGGAGTGTAGAGAGCGAGCAGTACTTC
CDR3: CAWSVESEQYF
V: TRBV30
D: NA
size: once
J: TRBJ2-7

DNA: TGTGCTAGTGGTTTGGTAACCAGCTCCTACAATGAGCAGTTCTTC
CDR3: CASGLVTSSYNEQFF
V: TRBV12-5
D: NA
size: NA
J: TRBJ2-1

DNA: TGTGCCAGCAGCTTGGTCGGCAGGGGCTTTATGAACACTGAAGCTTTCTTT
CDR3: CASSLVGRGFMNTEAFF
V: TRBV5-6
D: NA
size: NA
J: TRBJ1-1

DNA: TGTGCCAGCAGCGGGACTAGAGGATCAAATGAGCAGTTCTTC
CDR3: CASSGTRGSNEQFF
V: TRBV2
D: TRBD2
size: NA
J: TRBJ2-1

DNA: TGTGCCAGCAGCCCAAAGCTGGACAGGGGAGGGTACGAGCAGTACTTC
CDR3: CASSPKLDRGGYEQYF
V: TRBV21-1
D: NA
size: NA
J: TRBJ2-7

DNA: TGCGCCAGCAGCCATGGTTCTGGGGGGGGCCGGGAGACCCAGTACTTC
CDR3: CASSHGSGGGRETQYF
V: TRBV4-3
D: NA
size: once
J: TRBJ2-5

DNA: TGTGCCAGCAGCACCGACAGGGCTTTAGTCAATGAGCAGTTCTTC
CDR3: CASSTDRALVNEQFF
V: TRBV7-3
D: TRBD1
size: NA
J: TRBJ2-1

DNA: TGTGCCAGCAGCGCCACAGGGGGCCGGTACGAGCAGTACTTC
CDR3: CASSATGGRYEQYF
V: TRBV7-2
D: TRBD1
size: NA
J: TRBJ2-7

DNA: TGCGCCAGCAGCTTGGGGTCCTCAGACAGGGGCGAGACCCAGTACTTC
CDR3: CASSLGSSDRGETQYF
V: TRBV5-1
D: TRBD1
size: NA
J: TRBJ2-5

DNA: TGTGCCAGCAGCCTGACAGGGGAGTCTTGGTATGGCTACACCTTC
CDR3: CASSLTGESWYGYTF
V: TRBV6-5
D: TRBD1
size: NA
J: TRBJ1-2

DNA: TGTGCCAGCAGCTTGGGGGCTTTCGGCACTGAAGCTTTCTTT
CDR3: CASSLGAFGTEAFF
V: TRBV7-9
D: NA
size: NA
J: TRBJ1-1